This TCR beta chain was identified in a study of CD8 T cells in ankylosing spondylitis. This clonotype has a count of ten or more. V was clipped by 4 bases and J by 1 base; unmatched bases: 2. Germline V gene sequence: CDR1 SGHVS, CDR2 FNYEAQ. This CDR3 comprises 14 residues. MiXCR, run by TCRdb on the 5' RACE reads, gives a single entry per CDR3 protein. The sample has under 300,000 distinct CDR3 sequences, around 10% seen once. This TCR came from a male donor with ankylosing spondylitis or in good health (not recorded which). Sequences were obtained from blood, either unsorted or a sorted T cell fraction (not recorded which). This chain joins TRBV7-6 and TRBJ2-3; TRBD2 matches 7 bases. CDR3 nucleotides: TGTGCCAGCAGCTCCGCGGGGGGCACAGATACGCAGTATTTT. Its translation: CASSSAGGTDTQYF.